This T cell receptor (beta chain) was captured by sequencing in a study of human T cells and chemical hapten exposure. This clonotype was picked up a small number of times. Its antigen is undetermined. The library attached unique molecular identifiers to individual cDNA molecules. TCRdb used MiXCR to reprocess the RACE reads, holding one entry per CDR3 protein. The repertoire consists of under 200,000 distinct CDR3 sequences, with 30% occurring once and the leading ten covering roughly 3%. The CDR3 is 12 amino acids. Trimming removed 2 bases from V and 6 bases from J, with 7 bases in between. Germline CDR1 and CDR2: MDHEN and SYDVKM. The time point is: pre-sensitization, week 0. The treatment was: therapeutic diphenylcyclopropenone sensitization with weekly scalp DPC. Study-wide points: Versus controls, expanded TCRs had significantly more large CDR3 similarity clusters.

The chain has TRBV28 and TRBJ1-1; D not resolved. The receptor comes from a woman aged 30 to 39 with alopecia areata. Some clones in this sample may be carry-over from other donors' samples. Sequenced here: whole blood, sampled in connection with sensitization to the hapten diphenylcyclopropenone (DPC). CDR3 amino acids: CASSLESAEAFF. CDR3 nucleotides: TGTGCCAGCAGTTTAGAATCCGCTGAAGCTTTCTTT. The full variable domain, its missing parts supplied by reference TRBV28 and TRBJ1-1, is DVKVTQSSRYLVKRTGEKVFLECVQDMDHENMFWYRQDPGLGLRLIYFSYDVKMKEKGDIPEGYSVSREKKERFSLILESASTNQTSMYLCASSLESAEAFFGQGTRLTVV.